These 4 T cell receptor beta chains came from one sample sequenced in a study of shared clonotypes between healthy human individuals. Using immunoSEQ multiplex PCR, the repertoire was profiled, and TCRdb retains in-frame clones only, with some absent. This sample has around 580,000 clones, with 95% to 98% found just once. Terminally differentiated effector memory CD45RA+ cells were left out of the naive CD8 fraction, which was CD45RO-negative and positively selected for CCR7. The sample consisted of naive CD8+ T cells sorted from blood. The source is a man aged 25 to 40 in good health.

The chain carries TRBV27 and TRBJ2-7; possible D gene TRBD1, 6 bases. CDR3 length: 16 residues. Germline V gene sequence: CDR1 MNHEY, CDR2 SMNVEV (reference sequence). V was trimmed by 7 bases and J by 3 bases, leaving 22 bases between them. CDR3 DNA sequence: TGTGCCAGCACCACCGGGACACCAGGAGCCCACTACGAGCAGTACTTC. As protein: CASTTGTPGAHYEQYF.

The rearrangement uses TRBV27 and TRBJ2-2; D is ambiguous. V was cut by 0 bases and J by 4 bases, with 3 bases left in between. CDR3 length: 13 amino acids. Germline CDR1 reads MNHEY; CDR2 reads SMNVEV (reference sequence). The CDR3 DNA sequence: TGTGCCAGCAGTTTATCGGTCACCGGGGAGCTGTTTTTT. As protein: CASSLSVTGELFF.

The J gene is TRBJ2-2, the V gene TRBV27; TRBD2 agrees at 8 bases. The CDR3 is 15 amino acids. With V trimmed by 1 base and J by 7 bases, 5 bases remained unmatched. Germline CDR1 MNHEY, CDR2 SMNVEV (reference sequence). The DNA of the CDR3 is TGTGCCAGCAGTTTATTACTAGCGGTCGGCGGGGAGCTGTTTTTT. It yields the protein CASSLLLAVGGELFF.

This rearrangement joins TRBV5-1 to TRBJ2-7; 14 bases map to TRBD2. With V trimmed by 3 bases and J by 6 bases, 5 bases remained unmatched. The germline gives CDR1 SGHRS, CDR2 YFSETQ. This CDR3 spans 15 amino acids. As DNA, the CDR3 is TGCGCCAGCAGCTGGGGACTAGCGGGAGCTGGCGAGCAGTACTTC. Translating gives CASSWGLAGAGEQYF. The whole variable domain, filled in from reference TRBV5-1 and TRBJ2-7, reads KAGVTQTPRYLIKTRGQQVTLSCSPISGHRSVSWYQQTPGQGLQFLFEYFSETQRNKGNFPGRFSGRQFSNSRSEMNVSTLELGDSALYLCASSWGLAGAGEQYFGPGTRLTVT.